The 22 T cell receptor beta chains below all came from one sample that was sequenced in a study of CD8 T cells in Susac syndrome. cDNA came from 0.5 to 1 ug RNA primed by random hexamers. TCRdb used MiXCR to reprocess the immunoSEQ multiplex PCR reads, holding one entry per CDR3 protein. Of 110,000 or so distinct CDR3 sequences listed, around 90% are singletons. Sample: CD4+ T cells from PBMCs. The receptors derive from a human donor in good health.

The chain carries TRBV27 and TRBJ2-1; 10 bases are a match to TRBD1. This CDR3 is 16 amino acids long. Per germline, CDR1 MNHEY and CDR2 SMNVEV (reference sequence). The trim removed 4 bases at V and 8 bases at J, leaving 11 bases unmatched. In nucleotides, the CDR3 is TGTGCCAGCAGTTCCTCCTTGACAGGGGGCTGGGATGAGCAGTTCTTC. It is translated as CASSSSLTGGWDEQFF.

The chain recombines TRBV18 with TRBJ1-3; no clear D. The CDR3 has 16 amino acids. The V gene lost 0 bases and the J gene lost 0 bases, with 9 bases spanning the gap. CDR1 is KGHSH, CDR2 LQKENI, per germline. CDR3 sequence (DNA): TGTGCCAGCTCACCACCCAATTCCTACTCTGGAAACACCATATATTTT. Its translation: CASSPPNSYSGNTIYF.

CDR3 bases: TGTGCCTGGACACCGACAGGCTCCTACGAGCAGTACTTC. This gives the protein CAWTPTGSYEQYF. The gene calls are TRBV30 and TRBJ2-7, with a tentative D call TRBD1 (6 bases). This CDR3 spans 13 amino acids. CDR1 is GTSNPN and CDR2 is SVGIG in the germline V gene (reference sequence). V was trimmed by 4 bases and J by 0 bases, leaving 10 bases between them.

This chain uses TRBV24-1 with TRBJ2-7; tentatively, D is TRBD1 or TRBD2 (6 bases each). CDR3 length: 17 residues. Germline CDR1 KGHDR, CDR2 SFDVKD. The V and J ends lost 7 bases and 2 bases respectively, with 23 bases between them. In DNA, the CDR3 is TGTGCCACCAGCGGGGACACCAGTCTAGCGACAGCCTACGAGCAGTACTTC. Its protein is CATSGDTSLATAYEQYF.

V gene TRBV6-2 or TRBV6-3 combines with J gene TRBJ2-7; tentatively, D is TRBD2 (5 bases). CDR3 size: 15 residues. Trimming stripped 8 bases from V and 1 base from J, with 18 bases between. Germline lookup yields CDR1 MNHEY and CDR2 SVGEGT. The DNA of the CDR3 is TGTGCCAGCCGCGCAGTGGGAGAGGGATCCTACGAGCAGTACTTC. Residues: CASRAVGEGSYEQYF.

This chain links TRBV6-5 with TRBJ2-1; 11 nucleotides match TRBD2. The V gene end was trimmed by 6 bases and the J gene end by 4 bases; junction bases not matched to a gene: 11. This CDR3 is built from 17 residues. Germline loops: CDR1 MNHEY, CDR2 SVGAGI. CDR3 bases: TGTGCCAGCAGATTACTAGCGGGAGCGCTGAATTACAATGAGCAGTTCTTC. Protein: CASRLLAGALNYNEQFF.

CDR3 in amino acids: CSARAGGGRETQYF. DNA of the CDR3: TGCAGCGCACGCGCGGGGGGAGGAAGAGAGACCCAGTACTTC. The chain has TRBV20-1 and TRBJ2-5; 8 nucleotides line up with TRBD2. This CDR3 spans 14 amino acids. Looked up from germline, CDR1 is DFQATT and CDR2 is SNEGSKA (reference sequence).

V usage is TRBV5-1 and J usage is TRBJ1-1; D unresolved. CDR3 length: 14 amino acids. CDR1 and CDR2 from the germline V gene are SGHRS and YFSETQ. Trimming left V 1 base short and J 4 bases short, with 11 bases between. Here the CDR3 reads CASSLMGVSTEAFF. The CDR3 DNA is TGCGCCAGCAGCTTGATGGGCGTATCCACTGAAGCTTTCTTT.

This chain links TRBV6-2 or TRBV6-3 with TRBJ2-1; tentative D call: TRBD2 (5 bases). The CDR3 is 16 amino acids. Germline CDR1 and CDR2: MNHEY and SVGEGT. Trimming shortened V by 2 bases and J by 1 base, and 12 bases separated the two germline ends. DNA of the CDR3: TGTGCCAGCAGTTACCAGGCGGGTATATCCTACAATGAGCAGTTCTTC. Its translation: CASSYQAGISYNEQFF.

The V and J genes are TRBV9 and TRBJ1-2; perhaps TRBD1 as D (6 bases). Germline V lookup: CDR1 SGDLS, CDR2 YYNGEE. Deletions cut 3 bases from V and 0 bases from J, with 12 bases between. CDR3 length: 15 amino acids. The CDR3 DNA follows: TGTGCCAGCAGCGCCACCGGGACACCTAACTATGGCTACACCTTC. This sequence encodes CASSATGTPNYGYTF.

The chain carries TRBV7-8 and TRBJ2-6; 7 nucleotides align to TRBD1. This CDR3 has 17 residues. V shed 2 bases, J shed 0 bases, and the junction held 4 bases outside the gene matches. Germline lookup yields CDR1 SGHVS and CDR2 FQNEAQ. The CDR3 protein is CASSLLGQTSGANVLTF. The CDR3 nucleotides read TGTGCCAGCAGCTTACTGGGACAGACCTCTGGGGCCAACGTCCTGACTTTC.

The chain employs TRBV28 and TRBJ2-7; no definite D call. Germline V CDR1 and CDR2: MDHEN, SYDVKM. Trimming cost V 3 bases and J 3 bases, with 9 bases left between them. This CDR3 is built from 13 residues. The CDR3 reads CASSLPPVYEQYF. The DNA for the CDR3 is TGTGCCAGCAGTTTGCCCCCCGTCTACGAGCAGTACTTC.

J is TRBJ1-3 and V is TRBV12-3 or TRBV12-4, with D unclear. The V gene lost 9 bases and the J gene lost 7 bases, with 22 bases spanning the gap. The CDR3 is made up of 15 amino acids. The CDR3 loop reads CASFRAGSAVNTIYF. CDR3 bases: TGTGCCAGTTTTAGAGCCGGGTCCGCCGTGAACACCATATATTTT.

V is TRBV5-6 and J is TRBJ2-7; 8 bases agree with TRBD1. CDR1 is SGHDT and CDR2 is YYEEEE in the germline V gene. Unmatched junction bases numbered 2, after V lost 4 bases and J lost 5 bases. This CDR3 is built from 12 residues. In DNA, the CDR3 is TGTGCCAGCAGCGGACAGGGAAACGAGCAGTACTTC. Protein sequence: CASSGQGNEQYF.

The J gene is TRBJ2-6, the V gene TRBV5-6; a possible D gene is TRBD1 (5 bases). V lost 3 bases to trimming and J lost 0 bases, with 10 bases between them. Looked up from germline, CDR1 is SGHDT and CDR2 is YYEEEE. The CDR3 loop spans 16 amino acids. The CDR3 nucleotides read TGTGCCAGCAGCTGGGGCCCGGACTCTGGGGCCAACGTCCTGACTTTC. This encodes CASSWGPDSGANVLTF.

J is TRBJ2-7 and V is TRBV2, with a possible D match to TRBD1 (5 bases). The V and J ends lost 7 bases and 3 bases respectively, with 16 bases between them. There are 14 residues in the CDR3. Germline assignment: CDR1 SNHLY and CDR2 FYNNEI. CDR3 loop: CASKEAGLLYEQYF. The DNA for the CDR3 is TGTGCCAGCAAAGAGGCAGGGCTGCTCTACGAGCAGTACTTC.

The J gene is TRBJ2-1, the V gene TRBV6-5; 10 bases are a match to TRBD2. V trimming: 4 bases; J trimming: 4 bases; junction bases outside the gene matches: 1. Germline CDR1 is MNHEY and CDR2 is SVGAGI. This CDR3 has 14 amino acids. This CDR3 is CASSWTSGYNEQFF. In nucleotides, the CDR3 is TGTGCCAGCAGTTGGACTAGCGGTTACAATGAGCAGTTCTTC.

The chain combines TRBV15 with TRBJ2-1; TRBD1 matches at 7 bases. Germline-derived CDR1 and CDR2 are LNHNV and YYDKDF (reference sequence). J gave up 0 bases and V 1 base, and 12 bases lay outside the gene matches. The CDR3 extends over 19 amino acids. For the CDR3, the DNA is TGTGCCACCAGCAGAGGAGGTCAGGGGGAAGCAGGCTCCTACAATGAGCAGTTCTTC. This translates into CATSRGGQGEAGSYNEQFF.

The chain carries TRBV12-3 or TRBV12-4 and TRBJ1-5; 9 bases agree with TRBD1. The CDR3 has 15 amino acids. V gave up 5 bases and J gave up 7 bases; unmatched junction bases: 9. CDR3 residues: CASSPGTGYRQPQHF. The CDR3 DNA is TGTGCCAGCAGTCCCGGGACAGGGTACCGGCAGCCCCAGCATTTT.

The chain recombines TRBV7-9 with TRBJ2-5; 10 bases agree with TRBD2. J gave up 5 bases and V 7 bases, and 4 bases lay outside the gene matches. Germline V lookup: CDR1 SEHNR, CDR2 FQNEAQ (reference sequence). The CDR3 sequence is 13 residues long. The CDR3 DNA reads as TGTGCCAGCATCCTAGCGGGGGCCGAGACCCAGTACTTC. This sequence encodes CASILAGAETQYF.

The rearrangement joins TRBV7-3 to TRBJ2-6; D possibly matches TRBD1 or TRBD2 (5 bases each). CDR3 length equals 20 residues. The V end lost 5 bases, the J end lost 0 bases, and 23 bases lay between the germline ends. The germline gives CDR1 SGHTA, CDR2 FQGTGA. CDR3 DNA sequence: TGTGCCAGCAGCAGCCCTATATCGGGGCCCACACCCTCTGGGGCCAACGTCCTGACTTTC. It is translated as CASSSPISGPTPSGANVLTF.

The rearrangement joins TRBV10-3 to TRBJ2-1; D call uncertain. Trimming shortened V by 3 bases and J by 0 bases, and 6 bases separated the two germline ends. CDR1 and CDR2 from the germline V gene are ENHRY and SYGVKD. There are 14 residues in the CDR3. The DNA for the CDR3 is TGTGCCATCAGTGACATCAGCTCCTACAATGAGCAGTTCTTC. Its translation is CAISDISSYNEQFF.